The rows below give T cell receptor beta chains drawn from one sample of a study of cytomegalovirus exposure and HLA in healthy donors. TCRdb's table, derived via immunoSEQ multiplex PCR, lists solely in-frame clones and lacks some. The sample lists around 210,000 clones; roughly 73% were seen once. Sample: PBMCs. The receptors here all came from a boy between 5 and 17 years old in good health and CMV-seronegative. CDR3s include the opening cysteine and the closing phenylalanine or tryptophan. Fields, in order: CDR3 protein, J gene, V gene.

CDR3aa: CSVEDPGTGVNEQFF; j_gene: TRBJ2-1; v_gene: TRBV29-1
CDR3aa: CASSLDPQVYGYTF; j_gene: TRBJ1-2; v_gene: TRBV5-6
CDR3aa: CSAPGVAEAFF; j_gene: TRBJ1-1; v_gene: TRBV20-1
CDR3aa: CASSPGDGETQYF; j_gene: TRBJ2-5; v_gene: TRBV19
CDR3aa: CASQWRIYEQYF; j_gene: TRBJ2-7; v_gene: TRBV6-1
CDR3aa: CAISHAQGTYEQYF; j_gene: TRBJ2-7; v_gene: TRBV10-3
CDR3aa: CASSRVSPRTGPRTGNTIYF; j_gene: TRBJ1-3; v_gene: TRBV7-8
CDR3aa: CASSSWTSGTNEQFF; j_gene: TRBJ2-1; v_gene: TRBV6-5
CDR3aa: CAISADRDPYGYTF; j_gene: TRBJ1-2; v_gene: TRBV10-3
CDR3aa: CSLVDRINEQFF; j_gene: TRBJ2-1; v_gene: TRBV29-1
CDR3aa: CASSLVRTFTGELFF; j_gene: TRBJ2-2; v_gene: TRBV28
CDR3aa: CASSIWPGGTEAFF; j_gene: TRBJ1-1; v_gene: TRBV19
CDR3aa: CASSLSRGSPSYGYTF; j_gene: TRBJ1-2; v_gene: TRBV27
CDR3aa: CASSGTSGRVGTDTQYF; j_gene: TRBJ2-3; v_gene: TRBV2
CDR3aa: CASSEREGLHEQFF; j_gene: TRBJ2-1; v_gene: TRBV10-1
CDR3aa: CASSERDREDEQFF; j_gene: TRBJ2-1; v_gene: TRBV9
CDR3aa: CASSSGLAGVYNEQFF; j_gene: TRBJ2-1; v_gene: TRBV5-5
CDR3aa: CASSEGRMALTDTQYF; j_gene: TRBJ2-3; v_gene: TRBV7-9
CDR3aa: CASNTRIVQPQHF; j_gene: TRBJ1-5; v_gene: TRBV2
CDR3aa: CASSLGDRVYEQYF; j_gene: TRBJ2-7; v_gene: TRBV5-6
CDR3aa: CASSLVTSEQFF; j_gene: TRBJ2-1; v_gene: TRBV5-8
CDR3aa: CASSPAQGSYNEQFF; j_gene: TRBJ2-1; v_gene: TRBV5-1
CDR3aa: CAISEFASNNQPQHF; j_gene: TRBJ1-5; v_gene: TRBV10-3
CDR3aa: CASTPTRNVNEQYF; j_gene: TRBJ2-7; v_gene: TRBV27
CDR3aa: CASSLSFGEPYGYTF; j_gene: TRBJ1-2; v_gene: TRBV27
CDR3aa: CASSRGGQGMGEQYF; j_gene: TRBJ2-7; v_gene: TRBV5-1
CDR3aa: CASSSGQGNSPLHF; j_gene: TRBJ1-6; v_gene: TRBV5-1
CDR3aa: CASSRTTQGPNTEAFF; j_gene: TRBJ1-1; v_gene: TRBV4-2
CDR3aa: CASSQLYGTGGYTF; j_gene: TRBJ1-2; v_gene: TRBV4-1